This passage covers 17 T cell receptor beta chains from one sample sequenced in a study of T cells in Graves' hyperthyroidism and ophthalmopathy. Using RNA transcripts as the source, TCR beta CDR3 regions were amplified. Using the HTBI primer set, a first-round RT-PCR was run on the TCR CDR3. TCRdb reanalysed the multiplex PCR reads using MiXCR and keeps one entry per CDR3 protein. In the table there are almost 600,000 distinct CDR3 sequences, approximately 15% of which are singletons. The sequenced material came from blood. These receptors were taken from a woman aged 30 to 39 with Graves' hyperthyroidism that later progressed to Graves' ophthalmopathy.

This clonotype was found a few times. V usage is TRBV9 and J usage is TRBJ2-5; 11 nucleotides align to TRBD2. The CDR3 loop spans 16 amino acids. CDR1 is SGDLS, CDR2 YYNGEE, per germline. Trimming removed 4 bases from V and 5 bases from J; junction bases left unmatched: 10. The CDR3 here is CASSTLTSGIVETQYF. CDR3 sequence (DNA): TGTGCCAGCAGCACCTTGACTAGCGGGATAGTGGAGACCCAGTACTTC.

This chain uses TRBV7-9 with TRBJ1-1; D remains unclear. Germline CDR1 reads SEHNR; CDR2 reads FQNEAQ (reference sequence). V was pared by 7 bases and J by 0 bases, with 9 bases between. This CDR3 contains 13 residues. The CDR3 spells CASTYGMNTEAFF. In DNA, the CDR3 is TGTGCCAGCACCTACGGGATGAACACTGAAGCTTTCTTT.

Only a few counts were recorded for this clonotype. The genes are TRBV3-1 and TRBJ1-5, with D possibly TRBD1 on 6 matching bases. CDR1 is LGHDT and CDR2 is YNNKEL in the germline V gene (reference sequence). CDR3 size: 14 residues. V was clipped by 6 bases and J by 6 bases, with 15 bases between them. CDR3 sequence: CASSLQGWLQPQHF. The CDR3 DNA follows: TGTGCCAGCAGTCTACAGGGTTGGCTTCAGCCCCAGCATTTT.

There are many counts of this clonotype. This chain links TRBV5-1 with TRBJ2-1; the D gene is possibly TRBD2 (6 bases). The CDR3 loop spans 13 amino acids. V lost 7 bases and J 8 bases, leaving 16 bases between the germline ends. The germline gives CDR1 SGHRS, CDR2 YFSETQ. The CDR3 DNA reads as TGCGCCAGCGCCACGGGAGCCAGCTATGAGCAGTTCTTC. Translation gives CASATGASYEQFF.

This clonotype appeared a few times. The J gene is TRBJ2-1, the V gene TRBV4-2, with D perhaps matching TRBD1 (5 bases). Trimming stripped 8 bases from V and 0 bases from J, with 8 bases between. This CDR3 is built from 13 residues. CDR1 and CDR2 from the germline V gene are LGHNA and YNFKEQ. As DNA, the CDR3 is TGTGCCAGCGGGGCTAGCTCCTACAATGAGCAGTTCTTC. It yields the protein CASGASSYNEQFF.

This clonotype came up many times. V usage is TRBV5-1 and J usage is TRBJ2-5; D is uncertain. CDR3 size: 13 residues. The V end was cut by 0 bases, the J end by 4 bases, with 7 bases between. The germline V gene has CDR1 SGHRS and CDR2 YFSETQ. As DNA, the CDR3 is TGCGCCAGCAGCTTGGAAAGCAGAGAGACCCAGTACTTC. Translating gives CASSLESRETQYF.

A remark on this clonotype: A single base separates this from a much larger clone, so it may be a read error. The chain has TRBV9 and TRBJ2-2, with D perhaps TRBD1 or TRBD2 (5 bases each). The CDR3 has 15 residues. The germline V gene has CDR1 SGDLS and CDR2 YYNGEE. The CDR3 is CASSVKGADTGERFF. The CDR3 DNA reads TGTGCCAGCAGCGTTAAAGGGGCGGACACCGGGGAGCGGTTTTTT.

This clonotype has a count of ten or more. The rearrangement uses TRBV12-3 or TRBV12-4 and TRBJ1-1; 8 bases are a match to TRBD1. Trimming took 6 bases from V and 1 from J; bases not matched to a gene: 1. The CDR3 contains 13 residues. In DNA, the CDR3 is TGTGCCAGCAGGGGACAGGAGAACACTGAAGCTTTCTTT. Translation gives CASRGQENTEAFF.

To note about this clonotype: Possible read error: a much larger clone is one base away. The chain combines TRBV20-1 with TRBJ2-5; unclear D gene. Per the germline V gene, CDR1 is DFQATT and CDR2 is SNEGSKA (reference sequence). The CDR3 totals 10 residues. CDR3 nucleotide sequence: TGCAATGCTACCCAAGAGACCCAGTACTTC. Protein product: CNATQETQYF.

This clonotype was observed many times. The chain employs TRBV6-1 and TRBJ1-2, with 7 nucleotides matching TRBD1. The V gene's germline CDR1 is MNHNS and CDR2 SASEGT. The CDR3 sequence is 13 residues long. The ends lost 6 bases at V and 4 bases at J; junction bases unmatched: 5. CDR3 amino acids: CASRHRDSYGYTF. CDR3 sequence (DNA): TGTGCCAGCAGGCACAGGGACAGCTATGGCTACACCTTC.

This clonotype was detected ten times or more. The chain is built from TRBV27 and TRBJ1-1; D may be TRBD1 (5 bases). CDR1 and CDR2 from the germline V gene are MNHEY and SMNVEV (reference sequence). The length of the CDR3 is 16 residues. The V gene lost 3 bases and the J gene lost 0 bases, with 14 bases spanning the gap. CDR3 bases: TGTGCCAGCAGTTTTAAATTCGGGACTTTGAACACTGAAGCTTTCTTT. It yields the protein CASSFKFGTLNTEAFF.

This clonotype was recorded many times. This chain links TRBV27 with TRBJ1-2; no reliable D call. The germline V and J ends were trimmed by 6 bases and 6 bases, with 14 bases remaining between them. CDR3 size: 13 residues. Germline V gene data show CDR1 as MNHEY and CDR2 as SMNVEV (reference sequence). The chain's CDR3 is CASRNLDPDGYTF. The CDR3 coding sequence is TGTGCCAGCAGAAACCTAGACCCCGATGGCTACACCTTC.

This clonotype was detected many times. Relative to the germline gene, one junction end is altered; a read error may explain this. This chain joins TRBV7-7 and TRBJ2-3, with D unresolved. Germline CDR1 reads SSHAT; CDR2 reads FNYEAQ (reference sequence). There are 14 residues in the CDR3. The CDR3 coding sequence is TGTGCTAGCAGCTTAGGGTGGGCCGGCGATACGCAGTATTTT. This translates into CASSLGWAGDTQYF.

This clonotype was counted ten times or more. This chain uses TRBV19 with TRBJ2-1, with D possibly TRBD2 on 6 matching bases. Per germline, CDR1 LNHDA and CDR2 SQIVND (reference sequence). The V and J ends lost 4 bases and 8 bases respectively, with 24 bases between them. The CDR3 extends over 17 amino acids. The CDR3 loop reads CASSTGDGTSGVDEQFF. DNA for the CDR3: TGTGCCAGTAGTACGGGGGACGGGACCTCTGGGGTCGATGAGCAGTTCTTC.

Many counts were recorded for this clonotype. The V gene is TRBV20-1, the J gene TRBJ2-7; 10 bases map to TRBD2. CDR3 length: 16 residues. Germline CDR1 DFQATT, CDR2 SNEGSKA (reference sequence). V lost 4 bases, J lost 1 base, and 10 bases stayed unmatched. The CDR3 spells CSAKPSGRLRSYEQYF. The CDR3 DNA sequence: TGCAGTGCTAAGCCTAGCGGGAGACTTCGGTCCTACGAGCAGTACTTC.

This clonotype was counted many times. The chain recombines TRBV29-1 with TRBJ2-3, with TRBD2 as a possible D gene (6 bases). There are 13 residues in the CDR3. V was pared by 4 bases and J by 6 bases, with 14 bases between. The germline gives CDR1 SQVTM, CDR2 ANQGSEA. As DNA, the CDR3 is TGCAGCGTTGGGGGGAGGCTCCGGGATACGCAGTATTTT. Translated, it gives CSVGGRLRDTQYF.

In this sample, this clonotype turned up many times. The V gene is TRBV3-1, the J gene TRBJ2-7; 9 positions agree with TRBD2. The CDR3 is 14 amino acids. Trimming cost V 4 bases and J 7 bases; bases outside gene matches: 8. Germline V CDR1 and CDR2: LGHDT, YNNKEL (reference sequence). The chain's CDR3 is CASSPSGLAGEQYF. The CDR3 coding sequence is TGTGCCAGCAGCCCCTCGGGACTAGCCGGAGAGCAGTACTTC.